Each of the 25 T cell receptor beta chains below was sequenced from the same sample in a study of T cells in Graves' hyperthyroidism and ophthalmopathy. The source material, RNA transcripts, was used to amplify TCR beta CDR3 regions. Researchers ran a first-round RT-PCR on the TCR CDR3 using the HTBI primer set. TCRdb called the multiplex PCR reads again in MiXCR, with one record for every CDR3 protein. The sample consists of over 650,000 distinct CDR3 sequences, approximately 16% of them appearing once. The sequenced sample consisted of blood. The receptors stem from a man aged 18 to 30 with Graves' hyperthyroidism.

A remark on this clonotype: The junction shows a germline mismatch at one end, possibly a read error. The CDR3 coding sequence is TGTGCCAACAGCTTACGTGGCAATCAGCCCCAGCATTTT. It specifies CANSLRGNQPQHF. The rearrangement joins TRBV7-2 to TRBJ1-5; no firm D call. In germline, CDR1 is SGHTA, CDR2 FQGNSA. There are 13 residues in the CDR3.

The table lists this clonotype with a few counts. The rearrangement links TRBV28 to TRBJ2-7; maybe TRBD1 (5 bases). The CDR3 consists of 14 residues. The ends were cut back, 2 bases at V and 3 bases at J, with 11 bases in the middle. Germline V gives CDR1 MDHEN, CDR2 SYDVKM. As DNA, the CDR3 is TGTGCCAGCAGTTTACACAGGTCGCTCTACGAGCAGTACTTC. This encodes CASSLHRSLYEQYF.

There are many counts of this clonotype. This chain joins TRBV2 and TRBJ2-5, with a possible D match to TRBD2 (5 bases). Germline CDR1 SNHLY, CDR2 FYNNEI. The CDR3 is 13 amino acids. Between the trimmed V and J ends, which lost 4 bases and 2 bases, there was a span of 8 bases. The CDR3 DNA reads TGTGCCAGCAGTGCGGGGTTTCAAGAGACCCAGTACTTC. It translates to CASSAGFQETQYF. The complete variable domain, with remaining parts taken from reference TRBV2 and TRBJ2-5, reads EPEVTQTPSHQVTQMGQEVILRCVPISNHLYFYWYRQILGQKVEFLVSFYNNEISEKSEIFDDQFSVERPDGSNFTLKIRSTKLEDSAMYFCASSAGFQETQYFGPGTRLLVL.

The rearrangement links TRBV27 to TRBJ2-7; a possible D gene is TRBD2 (5 bases). Germline assignment: CDR1 MNHEY and CDR2 SMNVEV (reference sequence). The CDR3 has 17 amino acids. V lost 1 base and J lost 5, with 21 bases in between. The CDR3 DNA reads TGTGCCAGCAGTTTATTGGGCAGATTAAAGTACGGGGACGAGCAGTACTTC. Protein sequence: CASSLLGRLKYGDEQYF.

The V gene is TRBV3-1, the J gene TRBJ2-7, with a weak D call TRBD2 (5 bases). The CDR3 extends over 14 amino acids. V was pared by 4 bases and J by 4 bases, with 14 bases between. Germline V gives CDR1 LGHDT, CDR2 YNNKEL (reference sequence). The CDR3 spells CASSPSRVGYEQYF. CDR3 coding DNA: TGTGCCAGCAGCCCCTCGAGGGTTGGGTACGAGCAGTACTTC.

This clonotype was picked up a small number of times. The chain combines TRBV6-2 or TRBV6-3 with TRBJ1-5; a possible D gene is TRBD1 (6 bases). V was shortened by 6 bases and J by 0 bases, with 12 bases between the two germline ends. The CDR3 runs 15 residues. Germline V gene lookup returns CDR1 MNHEY and CDR2 SVGEGT. CDR3 sequence reads: CASSPGTFSNQPQHF. CDR3 in DNA: TGTGCCAGCAGCCCCGGGACATTTAGCAATCAGCCCCAGCATTTT.

The V call is TRBV20-1, the J call TRBJ2-3; a possible D gene is TRBD1 (7 bases). V lost 3 bases, J lost 4 bases, and 17 bases lay in between. Germline V gene lookup returns CDR1 DFQATT and CDR2 SNEGSKA (reference sequence). This CDR3 comprises 15 residues. CDR3 residues: CSARSGQGGADTQYF. The DNA of the CDR3 is TGCAGTGCTAGGAGCGGGCAGGGGGGCGCAGATACGCAGTATTTT.

Written as DNA, the CDR3 is TGTGCCAGTAGTATAGGTCCGGGGGAGGCAGATACGCAGTATTTT. Protein: CASSIGPGEADTQYF. The genes are TRBV19 and TRBJ2-3; D possibly corresponds to TRBD2 (6 bases). Germline lookup yields CDR1 LNHDA and CDR2 SQIVND (reference sequence). The CDR3 consists of 15 residues. V lost 1 base and J lost 4, with 12 bases in between.

This clonotype was observed a handful of times. The rearrangement links TRBV20-1 to TRBJ2-7; 16 positions match TRBD2. CDR1 and CDR2 from the germline V gene are DFQATT and SNEGSKA (reference sequence). V was pared by 5 bases and J by 0 bases, with 7 bases of the junction left unmatched. The CDR3 has 17 residues. CDR3 nucleotide sequence: TGCAGTGCTCGTCCGGGACTAGCGGGAGGGATCTCCTACGAGCAGTACTTC. Its translation: CSARPGLAGGISYEQYF.

This chain uses TRBV7-2 with TRBJ1-1; maybe TRBD1 (5 bases). Trimming removed 5 bases at V and 11 bases at J, with 18 bases between. The CDR3 runs to 13 residues. CDR1 and CDR2 (germline): SGHTA, FQGNSA. CDR3 DNA: TGTGCCAGCAGCAAGCCTTTAGGGGATACGGCTTTCTTT. This encodes CASSKPLGDTAFF.

The chain combines TRBV27 with TRBJ2-3, with D perhaps TRBD2 (5 bases). CDR1 is MNHEY and CDR2 is SMNVEV in the germline V gene (reference sequence). Trimming cost V 3 bases and J 1 base, with 11 bases left between them. The CDR3 is 15 amino acids. The CDR3 loop reads CASSLVRGGTDTQYF. As DNA, the CDR3 is TGTGCCAGCAGTTTGGTACGGGGAGGCACAGATACGCAGTATTTT.

This clonotype came up a few times. This chain uses TRBV28 with TRBJ1-4, with D perhaps TRBD1 (5 bases). Germline loops: CDR1 MDHEN, CDR2 SYDVKM. This CDR3 comprises 15 residues. Trimming removed 1 base at V and 2 bases at J, with 8 bases between. CDR3 sequence: CASSLYGGTNEKLFF. As DNA, the CDR3 is TGTGCCAGCAGTTTATACGGGGGGACTAATGAAAAACTGTTTTTT.

This clonotype was seen at least ten times. This chain uses TRBV6-1 with TRBJ2-1; TRBD2 matches 11 bases. Trimming at V came to 1 base and at J to 5 bases, leaving 13 bases not matched to a gene. CDR1 and CDR2 (germline): MNHNS, SASEGT. The CDR3 is made up of 19 amino acids. The CDR3 region has the DNA TGTGCCAGCAGTGAAGGTAAACTAGCGGGAGTTTTTCGAGACAATGAGCAGTTCTTC. This sequence encodes CASSEGKLAGVFRDNEQFF.

The chain couples TRBV4-1 to TRBJ2-1; D perhaps matches TRBD1 (5 bases). Deletions cut 6 bases from V and 10 bases from J, with 16 bases between. In germline, CDR1 is MGHRA, CDR2 YSYEKL. The CDR3 spans 13 residues. The CDR3 protein is CASSSLGRQEQFF. In DNA form, the CDR3 reads TGCGCCAGCAGTTCCCTGGGTAGACAGGAGCAGTTCTTC.

The CDR3 bases are TGTGCCAGCAGCTGGGGTGTGGCAGATACGCAGTATTTT. This translates into CASSWGVADTQYF. The chain joins TRBV7-3 to TRBJ2-3; D ambiguous. This CDR3 comprises 13 residues. CDR1 and CDR2 from the germline V gene are SGHTA and FQGTGA. The germline V and J ends were trimmed by 4 bases and 4 bases, with 9 bases remaining between them.

The rearrangement joins TRBV3-1 to TRBJ1-2; D is perhaps TRBD1 (6 bases). Trimming left V 4 bases short and J 4 bases short, with 16 bases between. The CDR3 sequence is 15 residues long. Looked up from germline, CDR1 is LGHDT and CDR2 is YNNKEL (reference sequence). CDR3 nucleotide sequence: TGTGCCAGCAGCCGTTCAGGGGCTGAATCCTATGGCTACACCTTC. As protein: CASSRSGAESYGYTF.

The sample holds many counts of this clonotype. The V and J genes are TRBV29-1 and TRBJ2-1; D is unclear. The CDR3 is made up of 14 amino acids. Germline-derived CDR1 and CDR2 are SQVTM and ANQGSEA. Deletions cut 7 bases from V and 6 bases from J, with 19 bases between. Here the CDR3 DNA reads TGCAGCGCCCGTAGCATCCTCGGAACCAATGAGCAGTTCTTC. The encoded protein is CSARSILGTNEQFF.

This clonotype was observed at least ten times. This chain connects TRBV2 to TRBJ2-1; D is undetermined. The CDR3 has 12 residues. Germline V gene data show CDR1 as SNHLY and CDR2 as FYNNEI. Trimming left V 2 bases short and J 10 bases short, with 9 bases between. The CDR3 reads CASSERGLEQFF. The CDR3 region has the DNA TGTGCCAGCAGTGAACGTGGGCTAGAGCAGTTCTTC.

In its sample, this clonotype was seen a few times. V and J are TRBV7-9 and TRBJ2-3; D possibly uses TRBD1 or TRBD2 (5 bases each). Germline CDR1 and CDR2: SEHNR and FQNEAQ (reference sequence). The CDR3 runs to 16 residues. V gave up 3 bases and J gave up 1 base, with 14 bases separating them. The CDR3 region is CASSLGWGTGTDTQYF. CDR3 bases: TGTGCCAGCAGCTTGGGTTGGGGGACGGGCACAGATACGCAGTATTTT.

For this clonotype: One end of the junction fails to match germline, which may point to a read error. The rearrangement uses TRBV9 and TRBJ2-2, with TRBD2 matching over 10 bases. The CDR3 contains 15 residues. CDR1 is SGDLS and CDR2 is YYNGEE in the germline V gene. The DNA of the CDR3 is TGTGCCGGCAGCCCAGGGGGGACTAGCGTAGAGGAGCTGTTTTTT. Its protein is CAGSPGGTSVEELFF.

CDR3 coding DNA: TGCAGTGCTAGATCCCACGGGGGGACCGGGGAGCTGTTTTTT. Translating gives CSARSHGGTGELFF. The rearrangement joins TRBV20-1 to TRBJ2-2; TRBD2 matches 7 bases. The length of the CDR3 is 14 residues. Germline-derived CDR1 and CDR2 are DFQATT and SNEGSKA (reference sequence). Losses at the gene ends were 2 bases for V and 5 bases for J; bases not matched to a gene: 5.

Many counts were recorded for this clonotype. The chain has TRBV6-5 and TRBJ2-7; possibly TRBD2 for D (5 bases). The CDR3 consists of 14 residues. Trimming took 1 base from V and 2 from J, leaving 9 bases between them. Per germline, CDR1 MNHEY and CDR2 SVGAGI. The CDR3 nucleotides read TGTGCCAGCAGTTACTTGGCGGGCGCCTACGAGCAGTACTTC. Translation gives CASSYLAGAYEQYF.

The chain carries TRBV19 and TRBJ1-5; weak D call: TRBD1 (5 bases). Per germline, CDR1 LNHDA and CDR2 SQIVND (reference sequence). The CDR3 is 13 amino acids. V dropped 0 bases and J dropped 7 bases, with 7 bases sitting between them. CDR3 sequence (DNA): TGTGCCAGTAGTATAGAGGGGGGGCAGCCCCAGCATTTT. It encodes CASSIEGGQPQHF.

This chain joins TRBV18 and TRBJ2-2; D possibly corresponds to TRBD1 (6 bases). Between the trimmed V and J ends, which lost 2 bases and 5 bases, there was a span of 12 bases. The germline gives CDR1 KGHSH, CDR2 LQKENI. The CDR3 has 15 amino acids. DNA of the CDR3: TGTGCCAGCTCACCAAGGACAGATCTTACCGGGGAGCTGTTTTTT. Translating gives CASSPRTDLTGELFF.

This chain connects TRBV20-1 to TRBJ2-5; TRBD1 or TRBD2 may be the D gene (6 bases each). V lost 6 bases and J 4 bases, leaving 18 bases between the germline ends. Germline V lookup: CDR1 DFQATT, CDR2 SNEGSKA (reference sequence). The CDR3 has 14 residues. This CDR3 is CSAEKPGAAETQYF. For the CDR3, the DNA is TGCAGTGCCGAGAAACCGGGGGCAGCAGAGACCCAGTACTTC.